These T cell receptor beta chains were read from a single sample in a study of cytomegalovirus exposure and HLA in healthy donors. Assay used: immunoSEQ multiplex PCR; TCRdb lists only in-frame clones, some missing. Found here are roughly 100,000 clones, 70% to 90% of them singletons; the top ten hold 2.6%. The sequenced material came from PBMCs. These receptors were obtained from a man in his forties in good health and CMV-seronegative. Both conserved end residues are trimmed from each CDR3. Each record gives: V gene, J gene, CDR3 protein.

TRBV28	TRBJ1-5	ASSFLGQSSNQPQH
TRBV6-5	TRBJ2-7	ASSYSTSLGFEQY
TRBV18	TRBJ1-2	ASSPGAERGYT
TRBV4-1	TRBJ1-5	ASSQNPLLSRRVDQPQH
TRBV19	TRBJ2-7	ASSYQRGGYEQY
TRBV4-1	TRBJ2-2	ASSQDETWAGELF
TRBV9	TRBJ2-2	ASTPDKLTGELF
TRBV7-9	TRBJ1-2	ASSLESAANYGYT
TRBV4-1	TRBJ2-1	ASSQDTRAGGEQF
TRBV4-2	TRBJ2-6	ASSQKHGSGANVLT
TRBV5-1	TRBJ2-7	ASSLPGAYEQY
TRBV27	TRBJ1-1	ASSFAGGGDTEAF
TRBV27	TRBJ2-5	ASKARQETQY
TRBV4-1	TRBJ1-1	ASSREGGYTEAF
TRBV9	TRBJ1-3	ASSADRVGNTIY
TRBV5-1	TRBJ2-7	ASSLGQYDEQY
TRBV29-1	TRBJ2-1	SVDMAGGYNEQF
TRBV6-1	NA	ASREGAPGYEQY
TRBV7-3	TRBJ2-1	ASSLNRNNEQF
TRBV2	TRBJ1-1	ASSQGLNTEAF
TRBV2	TRBJ1-3	ASEQDRGSSGNTIY
TRBV19	TRBJ1-4	ATHLRGNEKLF
TRBV11-2	TRBJ2-7	ASSLARDRGEQY
TRBV19	TRBJ1-2	ASSEGRFRYYGYT
TRBV19	TRBJ1-5	ASSTLGSYSNQPQH
TRBV2	TRBJ1-2	ASSEVGTGNGYGYT
TRBV7-3	TRBJ1-2	ASSGQGGYGYT
TRBV18	TRBJ2-7	ASSPRTSGGAKVYEQY
TRBV10-3	TRBJ1-1	AISPRNGRAEAF
TRBV5-6	TRBJ2-5	ASSLVRRQETQY
TRBV7-9	TRBJ1-4	SSSQQPGATNEKLF
TRBV30	TRBJ2-7	AWSVGTVGYEQY
TRBV5-4	TRBJ2-1	ASSSRRDRVPHEQF
TRBV9	TRBJ2-3	ASSGRLTSGGRRDTQY
TRBV29-1	TRBJ2-3	SLGGWASGATDTQY
TRBV13	TRBJ1-2	ASSLGEGYGYT
TRBV7-8	TRBJ2-1	ASSLSSGLAGGEQF
TRBV6-1	TRBJ2-7	AIRASGNYEQY
TRBV7-2	TRBJ2-3	ASSPTGAEDTQY
TRBV18	TRBJ1-1	ASSPQGSRGTEAF
TRBV7-6	TRBJ1-1	ASSVGQANTEAF
TRBV6-6	TRBJ2-7	ASSRLLLGDEQY
TRBV19	TRBJ1-1	ASSPLLGGLLTEAF
TRBV5-6	TRBJ2-5	ASSLIFLAGAQETQY
TRBV27	TRBJ1-2	ASRTPGGGSGYT
TRBV19	TRBJ1-5	ASSLAGVLGSNQPQH
TRBV2	TRBJ1-2	ALQDRDKGKWGYT